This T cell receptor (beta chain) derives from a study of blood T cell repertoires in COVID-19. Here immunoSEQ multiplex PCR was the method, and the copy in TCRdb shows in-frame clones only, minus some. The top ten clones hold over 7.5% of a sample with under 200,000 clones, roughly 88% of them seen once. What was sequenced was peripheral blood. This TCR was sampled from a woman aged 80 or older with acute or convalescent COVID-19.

CDR3 nucleotides: TGTGCCAGTAGTGGGGGACAGGGGAATTCACCCCTCCACTTT. Residues: CASSGGQGNSPLHF. This chain uses TRBV19 with TRBJ1-6; 10 positions agree with TRBD1. Trimming at V came to 5 bases and at J to 7 bases, leaving 2 bases not matched to a gene. This CDR3 is 14 amino acids long. Germline CDR1 LNHDA, CDR2 SQIVND (reference sequence).